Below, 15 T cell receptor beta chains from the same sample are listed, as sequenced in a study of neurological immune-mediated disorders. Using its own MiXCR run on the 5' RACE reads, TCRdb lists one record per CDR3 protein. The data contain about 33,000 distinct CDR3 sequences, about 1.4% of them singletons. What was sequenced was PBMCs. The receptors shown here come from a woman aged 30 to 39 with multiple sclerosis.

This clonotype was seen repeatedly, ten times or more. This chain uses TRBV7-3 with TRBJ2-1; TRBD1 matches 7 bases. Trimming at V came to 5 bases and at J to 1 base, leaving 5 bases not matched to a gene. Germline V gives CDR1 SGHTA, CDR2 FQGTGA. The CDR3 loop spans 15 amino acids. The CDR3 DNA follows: TGTGCCAGCAGCAGAACAGGGGATTCCTACAATGAGCAGTTCTTC. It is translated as CASSRTGDSYNEQFF.

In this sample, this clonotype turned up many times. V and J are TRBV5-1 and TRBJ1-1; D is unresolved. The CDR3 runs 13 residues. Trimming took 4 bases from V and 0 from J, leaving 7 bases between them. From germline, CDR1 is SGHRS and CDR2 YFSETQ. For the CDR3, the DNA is TGCGCCAGCAGCACCCGCATGAACACTGAAGCTTTCTTT. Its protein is CASSTRMNTEAFF. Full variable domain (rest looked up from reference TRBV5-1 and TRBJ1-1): KAGVTQTPRYLIKTRGQQVTLSCSPISGHRSVSWYQQTPGQGLQFLFEYFSETQRNKGNFPGRFSGRQFSNSRSEMNVSTLELGDSALYLCASSTRMNTEAFFGQGTRLTVV.

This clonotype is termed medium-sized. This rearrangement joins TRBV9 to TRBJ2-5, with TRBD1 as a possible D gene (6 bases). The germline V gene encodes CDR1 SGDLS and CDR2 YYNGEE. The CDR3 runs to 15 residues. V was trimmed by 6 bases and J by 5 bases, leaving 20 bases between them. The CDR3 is CASNVIGGAVETQYF. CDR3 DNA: TGTGCCAGCAACGTCATAGGGGGAGCGGTCGAGACCCAGTACTTC. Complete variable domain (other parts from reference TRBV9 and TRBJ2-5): DSGVTQTPKHLITATGQRVTLRCSPRSGDLSVYWYQQSLDQGLQFLIQYYNGEERAKGNILERFSAQQFPDLHSELNLSSLELGDSALYFCASNVIGGAVETQYFGPGTRLLVL.

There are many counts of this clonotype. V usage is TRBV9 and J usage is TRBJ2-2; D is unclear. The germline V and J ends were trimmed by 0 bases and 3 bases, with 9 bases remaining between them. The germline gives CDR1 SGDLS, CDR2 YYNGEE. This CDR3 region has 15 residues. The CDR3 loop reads CASSVVTAHTGELFF. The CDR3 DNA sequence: TGTGCCAGCAGCGTAGTAACAGCACACACCGGGGAGCTGTTTTTT. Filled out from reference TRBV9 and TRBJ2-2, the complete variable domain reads DSGVTQTPKHLITATGQRVTLRCSPRSGDLSVYWYQQSLDQGLQFLIQYYNGEERAKGNILERFSAQQFPDLHSELNLSSLELGDSALYFCASSVVTAHTGELFFGEGSRLTVL.

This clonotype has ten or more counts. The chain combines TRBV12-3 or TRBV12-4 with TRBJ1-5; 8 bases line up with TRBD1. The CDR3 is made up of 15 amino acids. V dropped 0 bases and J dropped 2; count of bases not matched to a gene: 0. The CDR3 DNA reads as TGTGCCAGCAGTTTAGCACAGGGGGGCAATCAGCCCCAGCATTTT. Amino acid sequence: CASSLAQGGNQPQHF.

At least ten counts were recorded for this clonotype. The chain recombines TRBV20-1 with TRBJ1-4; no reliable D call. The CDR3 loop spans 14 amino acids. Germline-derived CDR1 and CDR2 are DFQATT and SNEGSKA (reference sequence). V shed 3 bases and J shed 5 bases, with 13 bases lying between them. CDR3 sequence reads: CSARGPSQNEKLFF. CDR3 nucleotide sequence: TGCAGTGCTAGGGGCCCCTCCCAGAATGAAAAACTGTTTTTT.

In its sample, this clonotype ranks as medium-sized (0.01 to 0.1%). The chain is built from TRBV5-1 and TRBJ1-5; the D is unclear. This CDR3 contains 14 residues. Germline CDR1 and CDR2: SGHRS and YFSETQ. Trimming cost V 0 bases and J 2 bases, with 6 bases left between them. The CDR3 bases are TGCGCCAGCAGCTTGGGGGTTGGCAATCAGCCCCAGCATTTT. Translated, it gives CASSLGVGNQPQHF.

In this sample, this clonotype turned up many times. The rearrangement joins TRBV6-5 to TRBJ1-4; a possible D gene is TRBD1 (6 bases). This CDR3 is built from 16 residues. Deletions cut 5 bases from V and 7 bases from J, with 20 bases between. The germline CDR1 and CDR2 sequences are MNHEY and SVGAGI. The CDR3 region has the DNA TGTGCCAGCAGTCATCCCTCGGGGGCTGGAGTTGAAAAACTGTTTTTT. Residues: CASSHPSGAGVEKLFF.

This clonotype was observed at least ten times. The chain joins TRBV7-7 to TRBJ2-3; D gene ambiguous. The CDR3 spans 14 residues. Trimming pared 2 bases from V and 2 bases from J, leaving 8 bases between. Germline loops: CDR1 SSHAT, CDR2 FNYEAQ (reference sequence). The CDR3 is CASSLSRVTDTQYF. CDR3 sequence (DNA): TGTGCCAGCAGCTTAAGTAGGGTCACAGATACGCAGTATTTT.

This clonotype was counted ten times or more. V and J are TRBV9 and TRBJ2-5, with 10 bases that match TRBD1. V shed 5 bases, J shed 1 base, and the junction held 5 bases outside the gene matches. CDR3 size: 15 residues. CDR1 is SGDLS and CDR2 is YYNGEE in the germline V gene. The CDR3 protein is CASSKWTGGQETQYF. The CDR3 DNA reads TGTGCCAGCAGTAAGTGGACAGGGGGCCAAGAGACCCAGTACTTC. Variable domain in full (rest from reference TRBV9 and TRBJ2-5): DSGVTQTPKHLITATGQRVTLRCSPRSGDLSVYWYQQSLDQGLQFLIQYYNGEERAKGNILERFSAQQFPDLHSELNLSSLELGDSALYFCASSKWTGGQETQYFGPGTRLLVL.

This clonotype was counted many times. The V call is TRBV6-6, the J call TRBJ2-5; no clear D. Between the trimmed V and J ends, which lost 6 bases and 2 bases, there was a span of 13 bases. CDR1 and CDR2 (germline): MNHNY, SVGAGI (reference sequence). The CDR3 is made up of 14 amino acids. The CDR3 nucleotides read TGTGCCAGCAGCGACGGGCGTCGACAAGAGACCCAGTACTTC. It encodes CASSDGRRQETQYF.

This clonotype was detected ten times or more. The CDR3 protein is CASSFNRFQDTEAFF. The CDR3 nucleotides are TGCGCCAGCAGCTTCAACAGGTTCCAGGACACTGAAGCTTTCTTT. V and J are TRBV5-1 and TRBJ1-1; a possible D gene is TRBD1 (5 bases). V lost 2 bases and J 3 bases, leaving 14 bases between the germline ends. The CDR3 sequence is 15 residues long. Germline CDR1 reads SGHRS; CDR2 reads YFSETQ.

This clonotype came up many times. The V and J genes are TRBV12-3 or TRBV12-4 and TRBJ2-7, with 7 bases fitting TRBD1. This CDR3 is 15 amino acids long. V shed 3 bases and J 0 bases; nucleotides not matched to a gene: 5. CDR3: CASSLRQGGSYEQYF. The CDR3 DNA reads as TGTGCCAGCAGTTTGAGACAGGGTGGCTCCTACGAGCAGTACTTC.

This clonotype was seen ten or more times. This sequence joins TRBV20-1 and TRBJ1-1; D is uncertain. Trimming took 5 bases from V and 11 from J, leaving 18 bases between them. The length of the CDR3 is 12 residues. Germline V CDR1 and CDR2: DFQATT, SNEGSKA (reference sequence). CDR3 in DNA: TGCAGTGCTCCCTTGCCGGGTCCTTACGCTTTCTTT. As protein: CSAPLPGPYAFF.

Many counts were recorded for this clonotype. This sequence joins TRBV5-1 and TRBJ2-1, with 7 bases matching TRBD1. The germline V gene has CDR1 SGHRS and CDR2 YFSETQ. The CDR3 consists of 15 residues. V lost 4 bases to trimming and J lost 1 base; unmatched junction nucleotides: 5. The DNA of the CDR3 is TGCGCCAGCAGCAAAAGGGGGCCTTCCTACAATGAGCAGTTCTTC. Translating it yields CASSKRGPSYNEQFF.